The TCR beta chain described here comes from a study of blood T cells in healthy people across ages. Study-level results: Roughly linear age-related decline in beta diversity appeared, significant by age roughly 40.

This clonotype was counted only a few times. Its antigen is unidentified. With a J-beta primer mix and a sample-barcoded 5' primer, a second PCR ran roughly 7 to 11 cycles. TCRdb ran MiXCR on the 5' RACE reads and lists one entry per CDR3 protein. Among roughly 730,000 distinct CDR3 sequences, roughly 56% were seen once, and the ten largest hold 20% to 30%. Trimming shortened V by 7 bases and J by 5 bases, and 15 bases separated the two germline ends. CDR3 length: 13 residues. The germline gives CDR1 SGHTA, CDR2 FQGNSA. The TCR comes from a man aged 35 to 55 in good health. The sample comprised blood. The chain recombines TRBV7-2 with TRBJ2-7; D is unresolved. The CDR3 loop reads CASTHRQEHEQYF. For the CDR3, the DNA is TGTGCCAGCACCCACCGCCAGGAACACGAGCAGTACTTC.